This entry describes one T cell receptor beta chain. Data came from immunoSEQ multiplex PCR; TCRdb stores just in-frame clones and leaves some out. The table includes some 500 clones, about 91% detected once. The CDR3 consists of 16 residues. V trimming: 3 bases; J trimming: 5 bases; junction bases outside the gene matches: 9. Germline V CDR1 and CDR2: MGHRA, YSYEKL. This sample is drawn from a study of tumor T cells in aggressive B-cell lymphoma. The V call is TRBV4-1, the J call TRBJ2-3, with TRBD1 matching over 9 bases. Sequencing was carried out using tumor tissue. This TCR was sampled from an adult with diffuse large B cell lymphoma. CDR3 residues: CASSQVDPGQGDTQYF. The CDR3 nucleotides read TGCGCCAGCAGCCAGGTTGATCCGGGACAGGGAGATACGCAGTATTTT.